This is a list of T cell receptor beta chains from one sample in a study of early T cells in non-severe SARS-CoV-2 infection. TCRdb re-analysed the 5' RACE reads in MiXCR, keeping a single row per CDR3 protein. The sample consists of approximately 66,000 distinct CDR3 sequences, around 12% of them appearing once. The source material was whole blood, sampled at baseline. These receptors were taken from an adult who was a healthcare worker with PCR-confirmed SARS-CoV-2 infection or an uninfected control (not recorded which). The donor label of this sample is uncertain. Each CDR3 is given with its conserved first and last residue. D genes are given only for firm matches. Not all rows give a size; the values are once, few, many and, for expanded clones, a class.

v_gene	j_gene	d_gene	abundance	CDR3nt	CDR3aa
TRBV2	TRBJ1-5	TRBD1	many	TGTGCCAGCAGTGGGGGACAGGGACTATTACAGCCCCAGCATTTT	CASSGGQGLLQPQHF
TRBV20-1	TRBJ2-3	.	many	TGCAGTGCTAGAGATCGCCGAACTAGCGATACGCAGTATTTT	CSARDRRTSDTQYF
TRBV12-3/TRBV12-4	TRBJ2-3	.	once	TGTGCCAGCAGCCATCCCCCCTGGGTGGGGGGGCCAGATACGCAGTATTTT	CASSHPPWVGGPDTQYF
TRBV10-1	TRBJ1-1	.	few	TGCGCCAGCAGTGAATACCAGGCGAACACTGAAGCTTTCTTT	CASSEYQANTEAFF
TRBV29-1	TRBJ1-2	.	few	TGCAGCGTCTCGCTTATGAGTCAAGGCTACACCTTC	CSVSLMSQGYTF
TRBV10-3	TRBJ2-5	TRBD1	many	TGTGCCATCAGTGAGTCGCTAGTACTAACAGGGGTGGAGACCCAGTACTTC	CAISESLVLTGVETQYF
TRBV2	TRBJ1-3	.	.	TGTGCCAGCATTCAAGGGGTGAACCCTGGAAACACCATATATTTT	CASIQGVNPGNTIYF
TRBV20-1	TRBJ2-1	TRBD2	few	TGCAGTGCCCTGACTAGCGGGGTATCAAATGAGCAGTTCTTC	CSALTSGVSNEQFF
TRBV7-9	TRBJ2-3	.	.	TGTGCCAGCAGCACCCTGACAGATACGCAGTATTTT	CASSTLTDTQYF
TRBV12-3/TRBV12-4	TRBJ1-3	.	many	TGTGCCAGCAGTTTATGGAGGACACTCAGCTCTGGAAACACCATATATTTT	CASSLWRTLSSGNTIYF
TRBV30	TRBJ1-1	.	few	TGTGCCTGGAGCGCCGGGATATTCAACACTGAAGCTTTCTTT	CAWSAGIFNTEAFF
TRBV6-5	TRBJ1-6	TRBD1	.	TGTGCCAGCAGTTTAACGGCAGGGGGGAATTCACCCCTCCACTTT	CASSLTAGGNSPLHF
TRBV6-1	TRBJ1-1	.	.	TGTGCCAGCAGAGAGGACTACATGAACACTGAAGCTTTCTTT	CASREDYMNTEAFF
TRBV6-6	TRBJ2-6	TRBD1	.	TGTGCCACCGGATATCAGGGACAGCCTGGGGCCAACGTCCTGACTTTC	CATGYQGQPGANVLTF
TRBV18	TRBJ1-4	.	.	TGTGCCAGCTCACCCGTGTTCGGTGAAAAACTGTTTTTT	CASSPVFGEKLFF
TRBV4-1	TRBJ1-6	.	.	TGCGCCAGCAGCCAAGAGTTCGACCTAGGAACTTCACCCCTCCACTTT	CASSQEFDLGTSPLHF
TRBV12-3/TRBV12-4	TRBJ1-1	.	few	TGTGCCAGCAGTCCAAGGGGTTGGAACACTGAAGCTTTCTTT	CASSPRGWNTEAFF
TRBV7-8	TRBJ2-3	.	many	TGTGCCAGCAGCTTAGGCGTCCGTCATAGCACAGATACGCAGTATTTT	CASSLGVRHSTDTQYF
TRBV10-2	TRBJ1-2	.	many	TGCGCCAGCAGACAGGGAGTTGGCTACACCTTC	CASRQGVGYTF
TRBV6-5	TRBJ1-1	TRBD1	many	TGTGCCAGCAGAGACACAGGGGGCGCGAGAACTGAAGCTTTCTTT	CASRDTGGARTEAFF
TRBV5-1	TRBJ1-2	.	few	TGCGCCAGCAGCGGCAGGATGAACTATGGCTACACCTTC	CASSGRMNYGYTF
TRBV20-1	TRBJ1-5	TRBD1	few	TGCAGTGCTAGTTGGGACAGGACGAACAATCAGCCCCAGCATTTT	CSASWDRTNNQPQHF
TRBV9	TRBJ2-2	TRBD1	.	TGTGCCAGCAGCCTCCGGGACAGCTACACCGGGGAGCTGTTTTTT	CASSLRDSYTGELFF
TRBV14	TRBJ1-5	.	few	TGTGCCAGCAGCCATTCGGGGAATCAGCCCCAGCATTTT	CASSHSGNQPQHF
TRBV21-1	TRBJ2-6	.	.	TGTGCCAGCAGCACGAGTGGTCCTGGGGCCAACGTCCTGACTTTC	CASSTSGPGANVLTF
TRBV30	TRBJ1-1	.	.	TGTGCCTGTGAGGGACCTCTCCTGAACACTGAAGCTTTCTTT	CACEGPLLNTEAFF
TRBV11-2	TRBJ2-6	.	few	TGTGCCAGCAGCCCCCATCAGGTCTCTGGGGCCAACGTCCTGACTTTC	CASSPHQVSGANVLTF
TRBV5-6	TRBJ1-1	.	.	TGTGCCAGCAGCCTCCAGGGGTGGACTGAAGCTTTCTTT	CASSLQGWTEAFF
TRBV12-3/TRBV12-4	TRBJ2-3	TRBD2	few	TGTGCCAGCAGTTTAAGGAGTCTAGCGGCTAACACAGATACGCAGTATTTT	CASSLRSLAANTDTQYF
TRBV9	TRBJ2-2	TRBD2	.	TGTGCCAGCAGCGTAGGCGGGGGAACGAACACCGGGGAGCTGTTTTTT	CASSVGGGTNTGELFF
TRBV29-1	TRBJ1-1	.	few	TGCAGCGTTGTGGTGCGAGATATGAACACTGAAGCTTTCTTT	CSVVVRDMNTEAFF
TRBV6-5	TRBJ1-1	.	few	TGTGCCAGCAGTAGGGAGGGGTCTAGGGCCACTGAAGCTTTCTTT	CASSREGSRATEAFF
TRBV5-1	TRBJ2-3	.	.	TGCGCCAGCAGCTTGGCGGCTAGCGCGGCCTCAGATACGCAGTATTTT	CASSLAASAASDTQYF
TRBV27	TRBJ1-6	.	.	TGTGCCAGCAGGGACGGACTCACAGGAAGATTTAATTCACCCCTCCACTTT	CASRDGLTGRFNSPLHF
TRBV12-3/TRBV12-4	TRBJ2-3	.	many	TGTGCCAGCACCCGGGACAAACCTTCTTACACAGATACGCAGTATTTT	CASTRDKPSYTDTQYF
TRBV27	TRBJ2-1	.	.	TGTGCCAGCATGATGGTTGGGACGGGCAATGAGCAGTTCTTC	CASMMVGTGNEQFF
TRBV7-6	TRBJ1-1	.	.	TGTGCCAGCAGCTTCGCCCTCCCGGACGGCCACACTGAAGCTTTCTTT	CASSFALPDGHTEAFF
TRBV10-1	TRBJ2-1	.	.	TGCGCCAGCAGTGACGATGGCGGGGTCTACAATGAGCAGTTCTTC	CASSDDGGVYNEQFF
TRBV25-1	TRBJ1-2	.	.	TGTGCCAGCAGTGAATCGAAGGTCCTTGACTATGGCTACACCTTC	CASSESKVLDYGYTF
TRBV20-1	TRBJ1-6	.	few	TGCAGTGCTAGAGAACAGGGAAGAGGTTCACCCCTCCACTTT	CSAREQGRGSPLHF
TRBV7-9	TRBJ2-5	.	few	TGTGCCAGCAGCCCCCAGCCGGGGGGCTGGAAGACCCAGTACTTC	CASSPQPGGWKTQYF
TRBV5-1	TRBJ1-1	.	.	TGCGCCAGCAGCGTCCAGGGGCTCGACACTGAAGCTTTCTTT	CASSVQGLDTEAFF
TRBV19	TRBJ1-4	TRBD1	many	TGTGCCAGTAGTTGGACAGGATATGAAAAACTGTTTTTT	CASSWTGYEKLFF
TRBV2	TRBJ2-1	.	many	TGTGCCAGCAGTGAAAGGGCGACCAAGTCGATCGGTGAGCAGTTCTTC	CASSERATKSIGEQFF
TRBV12-3/TRBV12-4	TRBJ2-3	.	few	TGTGCCAGCAGGGTCGGCCGAGGGCTTCCCCCCACAGATACGCAGTATTTT	CASRVGRGLPPTDTQYF
TRBV19	TRBJ2-3	.	.	TGTGCCAGTAGTATACCTCAAGCGCGGAAATCCACAGATACGCAGTATTTT	CASSIPQARKSTDTQYF
TRBV27	TRBJ2-3	.	.	TGTGCCAGCAGTCCGCGGAGACCCACAGATACGCAGTATTTT	CASSPRRPTDTQYF
TRBV6-5	TRBJ1-3	.	.	TGTGCCAGCAGTTACGAGGGGCAGGCTGGAAACACCATATATTTT	CASSYEGQAGNTIYF
TRBV6-5	TRBJ1-2	TRBD1	many	TGTGCCAGCAGGCCCGGGACAGGGGGAGGCTACACCTTC	CASRPGTGGGYTF
TRBV6-6	TRBJ1-2	.	.	TGTGCCAGCAGAATCAAGAATGGCTACACCTTC	CASRIKNGYTF
TRBV9	TRBJ2-1	.	many	TGTGCCAGCAGCACCCGGGACTTTCTATACAATGAGCAGTTCTTC	CASSTRDFLYNEQFF
TRBV7-9	TRBJ1-6	.	few	TGTGCCAGCAGCGCCCAGGGACGGTGGTATAATTCACCCCTCCACTTT	CASSAQGRWYNSPLHF
TRBV6-5	TRBJ2-3	.	few	TGTGCCAGCAGTTACTCGATGTCCGTGCGCACAGATACGCAGTATTTT	CASSYSMSVRTDTQYF
TRBV19	TRBJ2-2	.	few	TGTGCCAGTAGTTACGGGGCTGGCACCGGGGAGCTGTTTTTT	CASSYGAGTGELFF
TRBV11-2	TRBJ2-1	TRBD2	many	TGTGCCAGCAGCTCCCAAGGCGGGGGGGCGGATGAGCAGTTCTTC	CASSSQGGGADEQFF